The TCR beta chain under discussion was sequenced for a study of CD8+ T cells in alopecia areata. V trimming: 2 bases; J trimming: 9 bases; junction bases outside the gene matches: 3. The CDR3 contains 13 residues. Looked up from germline, CDR1 is MNHNY and CDR2 is SVGAGI (reference sequence). cDNA serving as the sequencing template came from extracted, reverse transcribed RNA. TCRdb keeps only in-frame clones here, not all; method: immunoSEQ multiplex PCR. The sample lists 190,000 or so clones, 60% seen once, with approximately 3.5% in the top ten. Broader study findings: Scalp lesions, especially in alopecia totalis/universalis, had higher clonality than normal scalp. The treated group had a single nonresponder, limiting CD8+ expansion-response conclusions.

This clone showed up just once. Antigen: not known. Treatment described: oral pan-JAK inhibitor, 5-10 mg twice daily. The origin of this receptor is a human donor with alopecia areata. This chain joins TRBV6-6 and TRBJ1-5, with 8 bases aligning to TRBD1. The sequencing here drew on CD4+ T cells sorted from blood, taken at week 4, from a patient treated with tofacitinib. This CDR3 reads CASSYPGTGPQHF. The CDR3 DNA reads as TGTGCCAGCAGTTACCCCGGGACAGGGCCCCAGCATTTT.